The rows below give T cell receptor beta chains drawn from one sample of a study of CD8+ T cells in alopecia areata. Method: immunoSEQ multiplex PCR; TCRdb's copy keeps in-frame clones and lacks some. This table holds fewer than 350,000 clones, 55% to 70% found once. Sequencing was performed on CD4+ T cells sorted from blood, taken at week 24, from a patient treated with tofacitinib. These receptors originate from a human donor with alopecia areata. CDR3s include the opening cysteine and the closing phenylalanine or tryptophan. A D gene is named only where the DNA matches it firmly. Clone sizes are given selectively: once, few, many, or a class where the clone is expanded.

v_call	d_call	clone_size	j_call	cdr3_nt	cdr3_aa
TRBV9	.	few	TRBJ2-3	TGTGCCAGCAGCGTTCGACTCGGATCCACAGATACGCAGTATTTT	CASSVRLGSTDTQYF
TRBV11-2	.	.	TRBJ1-1	TGTGCCAGCAGCGTAACAGGGTTTGAGAACACTGAAGCTTTCTTT	CASSVTGFENTEAFF
TRBV7-2	.	.	TRBJ2-6	TGTGCCAGCAGCTTAACGACAGACTACTCTGGGGCCAACGTCCTGACTTTC	CASSLTTDYSGANVLTF
TRBV28	.	few	TRBJ1-6	TGTGCCAGCAGTCCACGGGGCCATGGGAATTCACCCCTCCACTTT	CASSPRGHGNSPLHF
TRBV6-1	.	.	TRBJ1-5	TGTGCCAGCAGTCATAACAGGGCCCAGCATTTT	CASSHNRAQHF
TRBV28	.	.	TRBJ2-1	TGTGCCAGCAGTCGCAGCCCGAGGGGTGAGCAGTTCTTC	CASSRSPRGEQFF
TRBV29-1	.	.	TRBJ1-1	TGCAGCGTGGGTAGTGCTTTCTTT	CSVGSAFF
TRBV6-1	.	.	TRBJ2-2	TGTGCCAGCAGTGAAACAACTCCCCTTGAGGAGCTGTTTTTT	CASSETTPLEELFF
TRBV5-6	.	few	TRBJ2-5	TGTGCCAGCGGGGCCCCGGGACGCGCAGAGACCCAGTACTTC	CASGAPGRAETQYF
TRBV7-2	TRBD2	.	TRBJ2-1	TGTGCCAGCAGCTTTACCGGGACTAGCGCAAATGAGCAGTTCTTC	CASSFTGTSANEQFF
TRBV30	TRBD1	.	TRBJ1-1	TGTGCCTGGAGTAGGACAGGGGTTCGAAGGAACACTGAAGCTTTCTTT	CAWSRTGVRRNTEAFF
TRBV18	TRBD1	.	TRBJ1-2	TGTGCCAGCTCACCGCTCAACGACAGGGGGCGCAGTATGGGAGGCTACACCTTC	CASSPLNDRGRSMGGYTF
TRBV6-5	.	.	TRBJ1-2	TGTGCCAGCTCCACTACAGGGATATATGGCTACACCTTC	CASSTTGIYGYTF
TRBV29-1	TRBD1	few	TRBJ2-7	TGCAGCGCTAGGACAGGCCCCTACGAGCAGTACTTC	CSARTGPYEQYF
TRBV29-1	.	few	TRBJ2-5	TGCAGCGTTGCACTCATGGCGGGGCCTTGGACCCAGTACTTC	CSVALMAGPWTQYF
TRBV30	.	few	TRBJ2-2	TGTGCCTGGAGTGTACGGAGGTGGTCCGGGGAGCTGTTTTTT	CAWSVRRWSGELFF
TRBV7-2	TRBD2	.	TRBJ2-1	TGTGCCAGCAGCGTCCTAGCGGGGGGTTACAATGAGCAGTTCTTC	CASSVLAGGYNEQFF
TRBV7-2	.	.	TRBJ1-1	TGTGCCAGCAGCGTCAGTTACAACACTGAAGCTTTCTTT	CASSVSYNTEAFF
TRBV25-1	TRBD1	.	TRBJ1-1	TGTGCCAGCGCGACAGGGACCACTGAAGCTTTCTTT	CASATGTTEAFF
TRBV5-1	TRBD1	.	TRBJ1-2	TGCGCCAGCAGCTTGGACAGGGGTTTTGGCTACACCTTC	CASSLDRGFGYTF
TRBV29-1	TRBD2	few	TRBJ2-1	TGCAGCGTCGGGTCTGGCGGGGGGGCTGAGCAGTTCTTC	CSVGSGGGAEQFF
TRBV30	.	few	TRBJ2-7	TGTGCCTGGAGTATCTCCTACGAGCAGTACTTC	CAWSISYEQYF
TRBV5-6	TRBD1	few	TRBJ1-1	TGTGCCAGCAGTCGGACAGGGGGGACTGAAGCTTTCTTT	CASSRTGGTEAFF
TRBV25-1	.	few	TRBJ2-5	TGTGCCAGCAGTGAATATAGAGGGGGGTTGGCTGAGACCCAGTACTTC	CASSEYRGGLAETQYF
TRBV2	TRBD1	.	TRBJ1-1	TGTGCCAGCAGTGAGGGGACAGGGGTTATTGAAGCTTTCTTT	CASSEGTGVIEAFF
TRBV7-9	TRBD1	few	TRBJ2-1	TGTGCCAGCAGCTGGACAGGGGACAATGAGCAGTTCTTC	CASSWTGDNEQFF
TRBV6-6	.	few	TRBJ1-2	TGTGCCAGCAGTTACTCGAAGGGGTGGGAGGGCAGCGGCTACACCTTC	CASSYSKGWEGSGYTF